A selection of T cell receptor beta chains follows, all from one sample in a study of cytotoxic CD8 clonotypes in ibrutinib-treated CLL. Using immunoSEQ multiplex PCR, the repertoire was profiled, and TCRdb retains in-frame clones only, with some absent. Here the sample spans about 80,000 clones, about four fifths being singletons. The sequencing here drew on PBMCs, taken after 12 months of ibrutinib treatment. Receptor source: a human donor with chronic lymphocytic leukemia. Each CDR3 is given with its conserved first and last residue. The D gene is left open where the match is weak. Clone size, where shown, is once, few, many, or a class for clones that have expanded.

clone size	D gene	V gene	J gene	CDR3 length	CDR3 protein	CDR3 DNA
NA	NA	TRBV4-1	TRBJ2-3	17	CASSPPETAVGTDTQYF	TGCGCCAGCAGCCCCCCCGAGACAGCCGTGGGCACAGATACGCAGTATTTT
NA	NA	TRBV27	TRBJ2-7	13	CASGSGGTYEQYF	TGTGCCAGCGGTAGCGGAGGGACCTACGAGCAGTACTTC
NA	TRBD1	TRBV11-1	TRBJ2-1	13	CASSPRTGRIGFF	TGTGCCAGCAGCCCTAGGACAGGGAGGATTGGGTTCTTC
NA	NA	TRBV4-2	TRBJ1-2	14	CASSVRTAEGGYTF	TGTGCCAGCAGCGTGCGGACTGCCGAAGGGGGCTACACCTTC
NA	NA	TRBV9	TRBJ2-5	13	CASSPQGQETQYF	TGTGCCAGCAGCCCCCAAGGGCAAGAGACCCAGTACTTC
NA	NA	TRBV7-8	TRBJ1-5	17	CASSLRLGGAGPSAQHF	TGTGCCAGCAGCTTACGGTTGGGGGGGGCAGGACCGTCGGCCCAGCATTTT
NA	NA	TRBV28	TRBJ1-2	12	CASSLGGYGYTF	TGTGCCAGCAGTCTGGGTGGCTATGGCTACACCTTC
NA	NA	TRBV5-8	TRBJ1-1	15	CASSLVTLVNTEAFF	TGTGCCAGCAGCTTGGTTACGTTAGTGAACACTGAAGCTTTCTTT
NA	NA	TRBV6-1	TRBJ2-4	15	CASRRPGLAKNIQYF	TGTGCCAGCAGACGCCCAGGTCTAGCCAAAAACATTCAGTACTTC
NA	NA	TRBV2	TRBJ2-1	14	CASTPILELVQQFF	TGTGCCAGCACCCCCATCCTAGAACTAGTCCAGCAGTTCTTC
NA	TRBD1	TRBV11-1	TRBJ2-2	13	CASSAQGAGELFF	TGTGCCAGCAGCGCACAGGGGGCCGGGGAGCTGTTTTTT
NA	NA	TRBV7-2	TRBJ1-4	15	CASSRGKVTNEKLFF	TGTGCCAGCAGCCGCGGGAAGGTGACTAATGAAAAACTGTTTTTT
few	NA	TRBV7-8	TRBJ1-3	19	CASSLGRRRGRASGNTIYF	TGTGCCAGCAGCTTAGGGAGGCGACGGGGTCGGGCCTCTGGAAACACCATATATTTT
once	NA	TRBV5-1	TRBJ2-1	16	CASSQADYSSYNEQFF	TGCGCCAGCAGCCAGGCGGACTACAGCTCCTACAATGAGCAGTTCTTC
few	NA	TRBV30	TRBJ2-7	13	CAWGGRGSHEQYF	TGTGCCTGGGGGGGCAGGGGCTCCCACGAGCAGTACTTC
NA	NA	TRBV6-5	TRBJ1-6	14	CASSRGGTYSPLHF	TGTGCCAGCAGTAGGGGAGGGACCTACTCACCCCTCCACTTT
NA	NA	TRBV21-1	TRBJ1-4	14	CASSLGPGDEKLFF	TGTGCCAGCAGCCTCGGTCCAGGGGATGAAAAACTGTTTTTT
NA	TRBD1	TRBV5-4	TRBJ2-7	13	CASSPGGRYEQYF	TGTGCCAGCAGCCCAGGGGGCAGGTACGAGCAGTACTTC
NA	NA	TRBV18	TRBJ1-3	18	CASSPLVPTRGSGNTIYF	TGTGCCAGCTCACCACTCGTTCCAACCCGGGGGTCTGGAAACACCATATATTTT
NA	NA	TRBV7-2	TRBJ2-1	12	CASSFTSYEQFF	TGTGCCAGCAGCTTCACTAGCTATGAGCAGTTCTTC
NA	NA	TRBV7-9	TRBJ1-5	12	CASSVQGQPQHF	TGTGCCAGCAGCGTACAGGGACAGCCCCAGCATTTT
NA	NA	TRBV11-2	TRBJ2-7	14	CASSLGDGAYEQYF	TGTGCCAGCAGCTTAGGGGACGGGGCCTACGAGCAGTACTTC
NA	TRBD2	TRBV29-1	TRBJ2-5	13	CSGRGRRQETQYF	TGCAGCGGCCGCGGGAGGCGACAAGAGACCCAGTACTTC
NA	TRBD1	TRBV7-2	TRBJ2-7	14	CASSSRTGAGEQYF	TGTGCCAGCAGCTCCCGGACAGGGGCGGGCGAGCAGTACTTC
NA	NA	TRBV11-3	TRBJ2-1	12	CASSRGLAEQFF	TGTGCCAGCAGCCGAGGGTTGGCTGAGCAGTTCTTC
NA	NA	TRBV6-1	TRBJ1-1	13	CASSESGGTEAFF	TGTGCCAGCAGTGAAAGTGGGGGCACTGAAGCTTTCTTT
NA	TRBD2	TRBV2	TRBJ2-5	14	CASKAGGKQETQYF	TGTGCCAGCAAGGCGGGGGGTAAACAAGAGACCCAGTACTTC
NA	TRBD1	TRBV7-2	TRBJ2-7	13	CASSLIGTGEQYF	TGTGCCAGCAGCTTAATCGGGACAGGGGAGCAGTACTTC